This T cell receptor beta chain was sequenced in a study of cytomegalovirus exposure and HLA in healthy donors. Researchers ran the PCR with 60 Vbeta and 13 Jbeta primers. Measured with immunoSEQ multiplex PCR; TCRdb has only the in-frame clones, and not every one. The table has more than 95,000 clones, approximately 80% seen once. Study-wide results and caveats: A later analysis found TCR association rates differed by HLA locus, highest for DRB1 and lowest for HLA-C. Later on, an analysis tied around 17,000 TCR beta sequences to HLA alleles at 0.05 false discovery rate. The study reported that TCR beta sequences accurately predicted HLA-A and HLA-B alleles in most subjects. Available immune exposure information covered CMV serostatus only.

The CDR3 covers 14 residues. In germline, CDR1 is MNHNS, CDR2 SASEGT. The table lists this clone with a count of one. Its antigen is unknown. Mismatch with germline at one junction end may stem from a read error. The gene calls are TRBV6-1 and TRBJ1-5; 11 bases align to TRBD1. Material for sequencing was PBMCs. This sequence originates from a male donor in good health and CMV-seronegative. The CDR3 is CASSEGTGGQPQHF. The CDR3 coding sequence is TGTGCCAGCAGCGAAGGGACAGGGGGTCAGCCCCAGCATTTT.